The clone carrying this T cell receptor (beta chain) has more than one count but fewer than ten. Its antigen remains unknown. The sample belongs to a study of metastatic and nonmetastatic thyroid tumors. Study context: Repertoire comparison spanned blood and tumor or nodule tissue of malignant and benign thyroid patients.

In the source study's methods: Using the CDR3 differences seen across clinicopathological groups, the authors built a distant-metastasis classifier for papillary thyroid cancer, which was meant to discriminate distant-metastatic patients. MiXCR was used by TCRdb to re-call the PCR reads. These V and J calls originate from TCRdb's pipeline instead of the authors' own analysis. This sample has 60,000 or so clones; 4% to 5% occur once, and the top ten carry approximately 20%. The CDR3 has 14 amino acids. Germline CDR1 and CDR2: DFQATT and SNEGSKA (reference sequence). With 3 bases removed from V and 0 bases from J, the gap between germline ends came to 12 bases. Study-level results: Patients with malignant thyroid tumors reportedly had significantly higher TCR beta diversity than those with benign nodules, in blood and tumor.

Each patient came to thyroid surgery without any prior treatment (of any kind). The receptor was derived from a female donor with papillary thyroid cancer or a benign thyroid nodule (not recorded which). Some clones in this sample may be carry-over from other donors' samples. The V gene is TRBV20-1, the J gene TRBJ2-7; D is perhaps TRBD2 (5 bases). Sequenced sample: blood. Here the CDR3 reads CSASGGLSSYEQYF. The CDR3 DNA sequence: TGCAGTGCTAGTGGCGGGCTTAGCTCCTACGAGCAGTACTTC.